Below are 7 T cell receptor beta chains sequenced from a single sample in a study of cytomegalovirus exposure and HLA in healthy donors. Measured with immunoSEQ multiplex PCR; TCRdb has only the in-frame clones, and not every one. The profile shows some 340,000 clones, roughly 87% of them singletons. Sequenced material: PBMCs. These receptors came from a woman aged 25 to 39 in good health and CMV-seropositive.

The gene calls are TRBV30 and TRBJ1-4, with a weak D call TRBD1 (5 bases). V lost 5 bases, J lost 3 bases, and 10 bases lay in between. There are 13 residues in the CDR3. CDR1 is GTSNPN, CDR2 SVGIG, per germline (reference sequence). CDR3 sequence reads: CAWGGRSNEKLFF. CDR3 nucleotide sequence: TGTGCCTGGGGGGGACGGTCTAATGAAAAACTGTTTTTT.

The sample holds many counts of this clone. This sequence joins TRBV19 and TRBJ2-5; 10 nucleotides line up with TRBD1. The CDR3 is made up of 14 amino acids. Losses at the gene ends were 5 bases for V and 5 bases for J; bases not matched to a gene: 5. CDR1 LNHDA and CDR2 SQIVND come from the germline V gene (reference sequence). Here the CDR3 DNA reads TGTGCCAGTAGTCTGACAGGGGGCGTGGAGACCCAGTACTTC. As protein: CASSLTGGVETQYF.

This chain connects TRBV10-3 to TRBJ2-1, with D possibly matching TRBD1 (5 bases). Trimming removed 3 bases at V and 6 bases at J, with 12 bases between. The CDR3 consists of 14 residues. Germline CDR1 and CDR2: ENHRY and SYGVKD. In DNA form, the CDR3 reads TGTGCCATCAGTGAATCAGGGCTGGGCAATGAGCAGTTCTTC. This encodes CAISESGLGNEQFF.

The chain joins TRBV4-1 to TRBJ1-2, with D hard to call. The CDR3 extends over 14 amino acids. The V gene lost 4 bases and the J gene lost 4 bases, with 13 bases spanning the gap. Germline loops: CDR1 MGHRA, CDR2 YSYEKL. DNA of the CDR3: TGCGCCAGCAGCCGCCCCGGGCGGGGCTATGGCTACACCTTC. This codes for CASSRPGRGYGYTF.

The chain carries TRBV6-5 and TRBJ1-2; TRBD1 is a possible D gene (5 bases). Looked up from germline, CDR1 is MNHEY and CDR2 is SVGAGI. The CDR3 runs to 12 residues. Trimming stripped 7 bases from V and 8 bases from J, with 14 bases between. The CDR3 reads CASTVGGRGYTF. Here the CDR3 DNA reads TGTGCCAGCACCGTCGGGGGACGGGGCTACACCTTC.

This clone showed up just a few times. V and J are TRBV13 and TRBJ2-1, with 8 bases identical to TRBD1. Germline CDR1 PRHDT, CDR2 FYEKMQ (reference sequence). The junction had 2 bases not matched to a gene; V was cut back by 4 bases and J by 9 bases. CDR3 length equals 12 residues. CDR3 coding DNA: TGTGCCAGCAGCTCGGGACAGGTTGAGCAGTTCTTC. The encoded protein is CASSSGQVEQFF.

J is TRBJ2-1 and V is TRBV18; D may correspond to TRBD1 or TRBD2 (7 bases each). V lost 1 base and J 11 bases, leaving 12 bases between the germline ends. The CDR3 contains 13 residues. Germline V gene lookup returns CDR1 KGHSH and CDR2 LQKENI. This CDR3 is CASSPRAGQKQFF. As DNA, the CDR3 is TGTGCCAGCTCACCACGAGCGGGACAGAAGCAGTTCTTC.